These 20 T cell receptor beta chains originate from one sample sequenced in a study of blood T cell repertoires in COVID-19. Assay: immunoSEQ multiplex PCR; the TCRdb copy retains only in-frame clones and omits some. The table records around 230,000 clones, roughly 89% of them present only once. The specimen sequenced was PBMCs or T cells enriched from blood (not recorded which). The receptors stem from a young man with acute COVID-19.

The V gene is TRBV12-5, the J gene TRBJ2-7; D possibly corresponds to TRBD2 (5 bases). Germline loops: CDR1 LGHNT, CDR2 FRNRAP. The CDR3 has 17 residues. The V end was cut by 0 bases, the J end by 0 bases, with 15 bases between. The CDR3 nucleotides read TGTGCTAGTGGTTTGGTACTCGGTCTAGCTGCCTCCTACGAGCAGTACTTC. This translates into CASGLVLGLAASYEQYF.

The J gene is TRBJ1-4, the V gene TRBV7-9; D gene unclear. This CDR3 has 12 residues. In germline, CDR1 is SEHNR, CDR2 FQNEAQ (reference sequence). The V gene lost 2 bases and the J gene lost 7 bases, with 5 bases spanning the gap. CDR3 sequence: CASSLIGEKLFF. The DNA for the CDR3 is TGTGCCAGCAGCTTAATCGGTGAAAAACTGTTTTTT.

The CDR3 is CASSPGGPSTDTQYF. In DNA, the CDR3 is TGTGCCAGCAGTCCAGGGGGCCCCTCCACAGATACGCAGTATTTT. The chain links TRBV28 to TRBJ2-3; 8 nucleotides agree with TRBD1. Germline CDR1 MDHEN, CDR2 SYDVKM. The CDR3 runs to 15 residues. After removal of 5 bases from V and 2 bases from J, the junction contained 6 bases not matched to a gene.

This chain uses TRBV4-3 with TRBJ2-7, with D tentatively TRBD1 (5 bases). The V end was cut by 4 bases, the J end by 5 bases, with 24 bases between. The germline gives CDR1 LGHNA, CDR2 YSLEER. The CDR3 has 17 amino acids. CDR3 amino acids: CASSPWGNRWVLDEQYF. CDR3 nucleotide sequence: TGCGCCAGCAGCCCGTGGGGCAATCGTTGGGTCCTCGACGAGCAGTACTTC.

CDR3 residues: CASSQRQGRSGEKLFF. For the CDR3, the DNA is TGTGCCAGCAGCCAGAGACAGGGGAGATCTGGTGAAAAACTGTTTTTT. J is TRBJ1-4 and V is TRBV3-1 (or the pseudogene TRBV3-2); TRBD1 agrees at 8 bases. V gave up 3 bases and J gave up 7 bases; unmatched junction bases: 10. The length of the CDR3 is 16 residues. Germline values: CDR1 LGHDT, CDR2 YNNKEL (reference sequence).

The chain employs TRBV11-2 and TRBJ2-4, with a tentative D call TRBD2 (5 bases). V dropped 4 bases and J dropped 8 bases, with 21 bases sitting between them. Germline assignment: CDR1 SGHAT and CDR2 FQNNGV. The CDR3 is 16 residues long. The CDR3 spells CASSSFEGVEEYIQYF. The CDR3 region has the DNA TGTGCCAGCAGCTCCTTCGAGGGAGTAGAGGAATACATTCAGTACTTC.

The CDR3 nucleotides read TGTGCCAGCAGCCAAGGATGGGGAGAAGAGACCCAGTACTTC. Translating gives CASSQGWGEETQYF. The V gene is TRBV4-2, the J gene TRBJ2-5; maybe TRBD2 (5 bases). Deletions cut 1 base from V and 3 bases from J, with 9 bases between. Germline assignment: CDR1 LGHNA and CDR2 YNFKEQ. The CDR3 totals 14 residues.

This chain connects TRBV7-3 to TRBJ2-7, with D unresolved. The V gene's germline CDR1 is SGHTA and CDR2 FQGTGA. V lost 2 bases and J lost 2, with 13 bases in between. The CDR3 extends over 15 amino acids. CDR3 amino acids: CASSLGAGFAYEQYF. The CDR3 bases are TGTGCCAGCAGCTTAGGTGCCGGGTTTGCCTACGAGCAGTACTTC.

The CDR3 region is CASSERRVSGNTIYF. CDR3 in DNA: TGTGCCAGCAGTGAAAGGAGGGTCTCTGGAAACACCATATATTTT. The chain has TRBV6-1 and TRBJ1-3; D ambiguous. This CDR3 is built from 15 residues. Germline assignment: CDR1 MNHNS and CDR2 SASEGT. With 2 bases removed from V and 0 bases from J, the gap between germline ends came to 8 bases.

The chain joins TRBV28 to TRBJ2-2, with 7 bases fitting TRBD1. Germline CDR1 reads MDHEN; CDR2 reads SYDVKM. This CDR3 has 15 residues. The ends lost 3 bases at V and 1 base at J; junction bases unmatched: 2. CDR3 region: CASSLGQWNTGELFF. CDR3 nucleotide sequence: TGTGCCAGCAGTTTGGGACAGTGGAACACCGGGGAGCTGTTTTTT.

This clone was found a few times. This chain joins TRBV9 and TRBJ1-1, with 7 nucleotides matching TRBD1. After removal of 4 bases from V and 1 base from J, the junction contained 7 bases not matched to a gene. Germline V gives CDR1 SGDLS, CDR2 YYNGEE. This CDR3 has 15 amino acids. This CDR3 reads CASSTEGGTNTEAFF. CDR3 coding DNA: TGTGCCAGCAGCACGGAAGGGGGCACGAACACTGAAGCTTTCTTT. The full variable domain, rest sourced from reference TRBV9 and TRBJ1-1, is DSGVTQTPKHLITATGQRVTLRCSPRSGDLSVYWYQQSLDQGLQFLIQYYNGEERAKGNILERFSAQQFPDLHSELNLSSLELGDSALYFCASSTEGGTNTEAFFGQGTRLTVV.

The V and J genes are TRBV28 and TRBJ2-3; 12 bases are a match to TRBD2. Germline CDR1 reads MDHEN; CDR2 reads SYDVKM. The CDR3 is 15 residues long. Trimming at V came to 6 bases and at J to 4 bases, leaving 5 bases not matched to a gene. The CDR3 sequence: CASSRLAGDSDTQYF. The CDR3 coding sequence is TGTGCCAGCAGCCGACTAGCGGGAGACTCAGATACGCAGTATTTT.

The chain couples TRBV19 to TRBJ1-2; unclear D gene. The CDR3 has 13 amino acids. V was trimmed by 5 bases and J by 2 bases, leaving 9 bases between them. The V gene's germline CDR1 is LNHDA and CDR2 SQIVND (reference sequence). CDR3 protein: CASSWALNYGYTF. The CDR3 DNA reads as TGTGCCAGTAGTTGGGCCTTAAACTATGGCTACACCTTC. Drawing the rest from reference TRBV19 and TRBJ1-2, the complete variable domain is DGGITQSPKYLFRKEGQNVTLSCEQNLNHDAMYWYRQDPGQGLRLIYYSQIVNDFQKGDIAEGYSVSREKKESFPLTVTSAQKNPTAFYLCASSWALNYGYTFGSGTRLTVV.

V usage is TRBV18 and J usage is TRBJ2-7; D ambiguous. V gave up 2 bases and J gave up 3 bases, with 17 bases separating them. CDR3 size: 16 residues. Germline V gene sequence: CDR1 KGHSH, CDR2 LQKENI. This CDR3 is CASSPESLVRGYEQYF. The DNA for the CDR3 is TGTGCCAGCTCACCAGAGTCGCTAGTTAGAGGCTACGAGCAGTACTTC.

The chain is built from TRBV7-6 and TRBJ2-2; 10 bases fit TRBD1. Germline CDR1 and CDR2: SGHVS and FNYEAQ. Germline trimming cut 5 bases from V and 6 bases from J; bases unmatched to any gene: 3. This CDR3 contains 14 residues. The DNA for the CDR3 is TGTGCCAGCAGCGTGACAGGGGGCTCCGGGGAGCTGTTTTTT. Residues: CASSVTGGSGELFF.

In its sample, this clone was seen once. J is TRBJ2-2 and V is TRBV14; tentatively, D is TRBD1 (5 bases). This CDR3 has 17 residues. Germline CDR1 and CDR2: SGHDN and FVKESK. The V and J ends lost 3 bases and 3 bases respectively, with 17 bases between them. CDR3 protein: CASSHLRGSGYTGELFF. The CDR3 coding sequence is TGTGCCAGCAGCCACCTAAGGGGATCGGGTTACACCGGGGAGCTGTTTTTT.

With respect to this clone: The junction does not match germline at one end; this may be a read error. V is TRBV10-3 and J is TRBJ2-1; D perhaps matches TRBD2 (5 bases). Germline loops: CDR1 ENHRY, CDR2 SYGVKD. The CDR3 has 15 residues. Here the CDR3 reads CALSEGGTSYNEQFF. CDR3 sequence (DNA): TGTGCCCTCAGTGAGGGCGGAACCTCCTACAATGAGCAGTTCTTC.

The chain employs TRBV28 and TRBJ2-7, with a weak D call TRBD1 (6 bases). Germline V CDR1 and CDR2: MDHEN, SYDVKM. There are 15 residues in the CDR3. V lost 5 bases to trimming and J lost 1 base, with 15 bases between them. CDR3 in DNA: TGTGCCAGCAGTACGCCGGTAGGGACATCCTACGAGCAGTACTTC. Translating gives CASSTPVGTSYEQYF.

This clone has just one count. This CDR3 reads CASSSILGEDRGGEQYF. CDR3 sequence (DNA): TGTGCCAGCAGCTCTATACTCGGGGAGGACAGGGGTGGCGAGCAGTACTTC. The rearrangement joins TRBV7-2 to TRBJ2-7; TRBD1 aligns across 9 bases. The CDR3 is 17 amino acids. Germline V gene data show CDR1 as SGHTA and CDR2 as FQGNSA. Trimming took 4 bases from V and 6 from J; bases not matched to a gene: 16.

This sequence joins TRBV11-2 and TRBJ1-6, with D unclear. The CDR3 is 16 residues long. Trimming took 3 bases from V and 1 from J, leaving 10 bases between them. Germline loops: CDR1 SGHAT, CDR2 FQNNGV. CDR3 bases: TGTGCCAGCAGCTTCTTAGGGAGGTCCTATAATTCACCCCTCCACTTT. It codes for CASSFLGRSYNSPLHF.